The present entry profiles one T cell receptor beta chain with its context. V lost 0 bases to trimming and J lost 6 bases; unmatched junction nucleotides: 1. Looked up from germline, CDR1 is MNHEY and CDR2 is SVGAGI. The CDR3 consists of 13 residues. Authors' data handling: Reference gene primers were amplified, and this amplification served to estimate nucleated cell counts. The assay was immunoSEQ multiplex PCR, and TCRdb's table has in-frame clones only and misses some. D and trimming come from the DNA, and the V and J calls and clone size come from that table. The data show fewer than 150,000 clones, about 83% seen once. This sample stems from a study of blood T cell repertoires in COVID-19. Across the study: Collection of acute and convalescent COVID-19 samples took place in the United States, Italy and Spain. From T cells, B-cell-depleted T cells, or PBMCs came the material, which was cDNA or gDNA.

This sequence was found in a woman aged 40 to 50 with acute or convalescent COVID-19. Sequencing was carried out using peripheral blood. The rearrangement uses TRBV6-5 and TRBJ1-1, with 7 nucleotides matching TRBD1. CDR3 nucleotides: TGTGCCAGCAGTTACTCGACAGGGTCTGAAGCTTTCTTT. Its translation is CASSYSTGSEAFF.